This entry concerns a single T cell receptor beta chain. Trimming took 1 base from V and 7 from J, leaving 8 bases between them. From germline, CDR1 is MNHNS and CDR2 SASEGT. The CDR3 contains 13 residues. This record comes from a study of sequential checkpoint blockade in melanoma. At the level of the study: First-line arms were nivolumab then ipilimumab, or the reverse, randomized 1:1. Each arm's sequence ended with maintenance nivolumab.

Profiled with immunoSEQ multiplex PCR; TCRdb holds only in-frame clones, not every one. Among approximately 29,000 clones listed, approximately 83% were seen once. The sample's treatment: randomized to nivolumab then ipilimumab (arm A) or the reverse (arm B). Patients had received no earlier DNA-damaging chemotherapy. From thawed PBMCs, live CD3+CD8+ cells negative for CD19 and CD56 were sorted. The receptor was isolated from a human donor with melanoma. This sample comprised CD8+ T cells sorted from blood (inferred from file names), obtained from a patient given nivolumab and ipilimumab in sequence. The chain joins TRBV6-1 to TRBJ2-1, with D hard to call. The DNA of the CDR3 is TGTGCCAGCAGTGAAGGTCAGGAAAATGAGCAGTTCTTC. Amino acid sequence: CASSEGQENEQFF.